These 10 T cell receptor beta chains were all obtained from the same sample, sequenced in a study of CD8 T cells in Susac syndrome. When the RNA was reverse transcribed, random hexamers were used with an input of about 0.45 to 1 ug. From the immunoSEQ multiplex PCR reads, TCRdb called clonotypes with MiXCR, one entry per CDR3 protein. Of around 170,000 distinct CDR3 sequences listed, about 94% were seen once; the top ten hold roughly 0.093%. The sequencing sample was made of CD4+ T cells from PBMCs. Receptors were obtained from a human donor with Susac syndrome.

This chain links TRBV7-3 with TRBJ2-7, with 8 nucleotides matching TRBD1. The CDR3 spans 14 residues. J lost 6 bases, V lost 5 bases, and 9 bases had no gene match. Germline CDR1 SGHTA, CDR2 FQGTGA. The CDR3 protein is CASSPDPTGAEQYF. DNA of the CDR3: TGTGCCAGCAGCCCCGATCCGACAGGGGCCGAGCAGTACTTC.

The chain employs TRBV12-3 or TRBV12-4 and TRBJ2-5, with unresolved D. The CDR3 is 15 amino acids. The V end lost 1 base, the J end lost 5 bases, and 14 bases lay between the germline ends. The CDR3 bases are TGTGCCAGCAGTTTAGGTGCCGGGTTTAGGGAGACCCAGTACTTC. Protein product: CASSLGAGFRETQYF.

The chain links TRBV30 to TRBJ2-7; D is perhaps TRBD1 or TRBD2 (6 bases each). CDR3 length: 16 amino acids. Germline V gene sequence: CDR1 GTSNPN, CDR2 SVGIG (reference sequence). The germline V and J ends were trimmed by 5 bases and 3 bases, with 23 bases remaining between them. CDR3 DNA: TGTGCCTGGGCCCAACTTAGGGGGACGGAGGGCTACGAGCAGTACTTC. Translating it yields CAWAQLRGTEGYEQYF.

V gene TRBV15 combines with J gene TRBJ2-3; 10 positions match TRBD1. This CDR3 has 16 residues. Per germline, CDR1 LNHNV and CDR2 YYDKDF (reference sequence). V lost 5 bases and J lost 5; bases outside the gene matches: 10. The CDR3 sequence: CATSVLGQGLEDTQYF. The CDR3 DNA reads as TGTGCCACCAGCGTCTTGGGACAGGGGCTCGAAGATACGCAGTATTTT.

V usage is TRBV29-1 and J usage is TRBJ2-5; TRBD2 matches at 8 bases. CDR1 SQVTM and CDR2 ANQGSEA come from the germline V gene. Trimming at V came to 0 bases and at J to 2 bases, leaving 8 bases not matched to a gene. This CDR3 is 16 amino acids long. The CDR3 DNA is TGCAGCGTTGAAGATGGCCGACTAGCGTCGCAAGAGACCCAGTACTTC. Protein: CSVEDGRLASQETQYF.

The count of this clonotype is one. This chain links TRBV5-6 with TRBJ1-4, with 10 bases matching TRBD1. In germline, CDR1 is SGHDT, CDR2 YYEEEE. V was clipped by 5 bases and J by 10 bases; unmatched bases: 14. This CDR3 has 16 residues. CDR3 nucleotide sequence: TGTGCCAGCAGTCCGGGACAGGGGAGCTCCCGTGTAAAACTGTTTTTT. This sequence encodes CASSPGQGSSRVKLFF.

V is TRBV6-5 and J is TRBJ1-6, with a tentative D call TRBD1 (5 bases). The CDR3 spans 15 residues. V lost 7 bases and J 10 bases, leaving 20 bases between the germline ends. Germline CDR1 reads MNHEY; CDR2 reads SVGAGI. As DNA, the CDR3 is TGTGCCAGCACCAAAGGGCCAGGGAGCGGGTCACCCCTCCACTTT. Protein product: CASTKGPGSGSPLHF.

CDR3 loop: CASSPGQIPRLSYGYTF. The CDR3 coding sequence is TGTGCCAGCAGCCCAGGACAGATCCCTCGGTTGTCCTATGGCTACACCTTC. The rearrangement joins TRBV7-9 to TRBJ1-2; D possibly corresponds to TRBD1 (6 bases). The CDR3 spans 17 residues. V lost 5 bases to trimming and J lost 4 bases, with 23 bases between them. Germline-derived CDR1 and CDR2 are SEHNR and FQNEAQ (reference sequence).

Here the CDR3 reads CASSLHRNQETQYF. CDR3 coding DNA: TGTGCCAGCAGCTTACACCGCAACCAAGAGACCCAGTACTTC. J is TRBJ2-5 and V is TRBV7-2; D unclear. Germline values: CDR1 SGHTA, CDR2 FQGNSA. The CDR3 extends over 14 amino acids. V dropped 2 bases and J dropped 0 bases, with 7 bases sitting between them.

This rearrangement joins TRBV5-1 to TRBJ1-1; D might be TRBD1 (5 bases). Germline assignment: CDR1 SGHRS and CDR2 YFSETQ. V lost 4 bases to trimming and J lost 4 bases, with 14 bases between them. The CDR3 extends over 14 amino acids. The DNA for the CDR3 is TGCGCCAGCAGCACCAGGGTTGGTGGCACTGAAGCTTTCTTT. Encoded protein: CASSTRVGGTEAFF.